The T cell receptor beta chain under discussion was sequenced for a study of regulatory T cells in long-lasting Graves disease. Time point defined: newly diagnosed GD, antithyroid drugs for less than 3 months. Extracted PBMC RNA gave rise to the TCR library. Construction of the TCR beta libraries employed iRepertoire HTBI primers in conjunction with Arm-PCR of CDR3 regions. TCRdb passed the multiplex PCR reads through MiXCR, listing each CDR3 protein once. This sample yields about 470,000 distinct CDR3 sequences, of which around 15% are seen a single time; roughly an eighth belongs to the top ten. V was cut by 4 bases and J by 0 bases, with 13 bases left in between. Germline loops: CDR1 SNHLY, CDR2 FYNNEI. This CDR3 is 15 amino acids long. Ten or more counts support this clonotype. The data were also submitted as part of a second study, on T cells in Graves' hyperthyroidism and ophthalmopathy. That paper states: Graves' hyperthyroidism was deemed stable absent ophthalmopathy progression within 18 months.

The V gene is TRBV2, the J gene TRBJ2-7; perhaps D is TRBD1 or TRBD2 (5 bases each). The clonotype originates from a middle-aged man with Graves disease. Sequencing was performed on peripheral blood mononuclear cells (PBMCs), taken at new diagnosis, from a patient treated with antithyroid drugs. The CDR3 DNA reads TGTGCCAGCAGTGCCCCAGGGAGAACCTCCTACGAGCAGTACTTC. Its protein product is CASSAPGRTSYEQYF.